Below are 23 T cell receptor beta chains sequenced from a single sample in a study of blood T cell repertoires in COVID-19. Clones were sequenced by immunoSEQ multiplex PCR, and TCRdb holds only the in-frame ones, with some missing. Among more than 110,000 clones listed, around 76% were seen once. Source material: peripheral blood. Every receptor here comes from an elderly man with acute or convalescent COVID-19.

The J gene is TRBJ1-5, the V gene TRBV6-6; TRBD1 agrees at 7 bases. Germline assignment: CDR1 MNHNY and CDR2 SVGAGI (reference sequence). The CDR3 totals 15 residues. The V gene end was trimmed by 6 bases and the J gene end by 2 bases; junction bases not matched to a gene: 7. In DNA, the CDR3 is TGTGCCAGCAGCCTTAGTAGGGGGCGCAATCAGCCCCAGCATTTT. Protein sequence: CASSLSRGRNQPQHF.

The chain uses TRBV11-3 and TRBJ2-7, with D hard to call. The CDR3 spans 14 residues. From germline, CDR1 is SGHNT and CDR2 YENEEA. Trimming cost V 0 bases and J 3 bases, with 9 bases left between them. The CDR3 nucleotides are TGTGCCAGCAGCTTAGAACGAACAGACTACGAGCAGTACTTC. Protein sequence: CASSLERTDYEQYF.

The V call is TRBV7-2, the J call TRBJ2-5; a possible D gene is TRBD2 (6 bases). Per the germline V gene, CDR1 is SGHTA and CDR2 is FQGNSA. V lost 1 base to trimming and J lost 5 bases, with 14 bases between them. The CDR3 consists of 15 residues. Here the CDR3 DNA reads TGTGCCAGCAGCTTAGTAAGGCAGCGGGTGGAGACCCAGTACTTC. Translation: CASSLVRQRVETQYF.

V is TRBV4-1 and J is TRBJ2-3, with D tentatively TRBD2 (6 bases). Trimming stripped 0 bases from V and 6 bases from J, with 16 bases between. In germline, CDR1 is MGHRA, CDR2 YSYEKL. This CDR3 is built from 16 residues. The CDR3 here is CASSQEGRRLVDTQYF. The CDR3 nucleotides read TGCGCCAGCAGCCAAGAGGGCAGACGACTAGTTGATACGCAGTATTTT.

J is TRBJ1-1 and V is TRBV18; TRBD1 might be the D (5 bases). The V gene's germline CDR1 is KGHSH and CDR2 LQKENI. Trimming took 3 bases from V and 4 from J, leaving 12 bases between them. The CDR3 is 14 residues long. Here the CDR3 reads CASSPAQVSTEAFF. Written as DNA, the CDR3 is TGTGCCAGCTCACCGGCACAGGTGAGCACTGAAGCTTTCTTT.

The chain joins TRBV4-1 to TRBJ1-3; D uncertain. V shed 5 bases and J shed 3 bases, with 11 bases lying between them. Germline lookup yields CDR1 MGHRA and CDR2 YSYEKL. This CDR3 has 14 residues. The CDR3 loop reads CASSEGNSGNTIYF. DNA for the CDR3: TGCGCCAGCAGCGAGGGAAATAGTGGAAACACCATATATTTT.

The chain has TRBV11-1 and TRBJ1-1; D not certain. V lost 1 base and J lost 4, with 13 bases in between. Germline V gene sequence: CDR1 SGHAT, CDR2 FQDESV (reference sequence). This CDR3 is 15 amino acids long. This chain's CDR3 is CASSLGSEASTEAFF. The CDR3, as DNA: TGTGCCAGCAGCTTAGGCAGCGAAGCGAGCACTGAAGCTTTCTTT.

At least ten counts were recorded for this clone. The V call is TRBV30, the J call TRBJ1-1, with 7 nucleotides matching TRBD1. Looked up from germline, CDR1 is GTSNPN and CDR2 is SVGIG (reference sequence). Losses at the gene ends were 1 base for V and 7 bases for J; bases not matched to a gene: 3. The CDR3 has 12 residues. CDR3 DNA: TGTGCCTGGAGTGAGGGGGCAGGTGAAGCTTTCTTT. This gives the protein CAWSEGAGEAFF.

Here the CDR3 reads CASSRQGESPLHF. DNA for the CDR3: TGTGCCAGCAGTCGACAGGGTGAATCACCCCTCCACTTT. The rearrangement joins TRBV28 to TRBJ1-6; 7 bases match TRBD1. Losses at the gene ends were 5 bases for V and 10 bases for J; bases not matched to a gene: 5. CDR1 is MDHEN and CDR2 is SYDVKM in the germline V gene. The CDR3 loop spans 13 amino acids. Variable domain in full (rest from reference TRBV28 and TRBJ1-6): DVKVTQSSRYLVKRTGEKVFLECVQDMDHENMFWYRQDPGLGLRLIYFSYDVKMKEKGDIPEGYSVSREKKERFSLILESASTNQTSMYLCASSRQGESPLHFGNGTRLTVT.

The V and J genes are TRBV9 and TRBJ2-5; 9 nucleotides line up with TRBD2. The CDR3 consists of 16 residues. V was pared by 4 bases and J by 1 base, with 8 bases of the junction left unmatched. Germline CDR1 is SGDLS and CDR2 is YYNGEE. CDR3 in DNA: TGTGCCAGCAGCTCCCTGAGCGGGGGGAGCCAAGAGACCCAGTACTTC. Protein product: CASSSLSGGSQETQYF.

CDR3 loop: CAWSVEGTQPQHF. CDR3 sequence (DNA): TGTGCCTGGAGTGTGGAGGGGACTCAGCCCCAGCATTTT. The chain couples TRBV30 to TRBJ1-5, with D perhaps matching TRBD1 (5 bases). V was shortened by 0 bases and J by 6 bases, with 9 bases between the two germline ends. The V gene's germline CDR1 is GTSNPN and CDR2 SVGIG (reference sequence). This CDR3 is 13 amino acids long.

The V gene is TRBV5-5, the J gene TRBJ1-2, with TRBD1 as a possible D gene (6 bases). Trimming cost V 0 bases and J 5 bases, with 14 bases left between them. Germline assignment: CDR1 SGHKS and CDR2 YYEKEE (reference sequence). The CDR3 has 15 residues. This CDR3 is CASSLGQVGGYGYTF. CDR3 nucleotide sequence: TGTGCCAGCAGCTTGGGACAGGTCGGAGGATATGGCTACACCTTC.

The CDR3 is CASSSLAGESTGELFF. CDR3 in DNA: TGTGCCAGTAGTTCCTTAGCGGGGGAGAGCACCGGGGAGCTGTTTTTT. J is TRBJ2-2 and V is TRBV19; TRBD2 matches 9 bases. Trimming cost V 5 bases and J 4 bases; bases outside gene matches: 8. Germline V gives CDR1 LNHDA, CDR2 SQIVND (reference sequence). The CDR3 totals 16 residues. The variable domain in full, with the rest retrieved from reference TRBV19 and TRBJ2-2, is DGGITQSPKYLFRKEGQNVTLSCEQNLNHDAMYWYRQDPGQGLRLIYYSQIVNDFQKGDIAEGYSVSREKKESFPLTVTSAQKNPTAFYLCASSSLAGESTGELFFGEGSRLTVL.

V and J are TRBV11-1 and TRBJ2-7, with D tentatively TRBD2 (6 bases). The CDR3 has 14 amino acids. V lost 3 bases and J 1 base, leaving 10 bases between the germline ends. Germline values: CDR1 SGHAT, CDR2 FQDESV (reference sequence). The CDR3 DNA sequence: TGTGCCAGCAGCTTCCGGGGACTTTCCTACGAGCAGTACTTC. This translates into CASSFRGLSYEQYF.

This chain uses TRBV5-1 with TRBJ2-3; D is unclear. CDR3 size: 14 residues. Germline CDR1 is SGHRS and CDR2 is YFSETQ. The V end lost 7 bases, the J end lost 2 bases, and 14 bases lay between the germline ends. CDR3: CASRTAWATDTQYF. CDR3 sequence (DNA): TGCGCCAGCCGAACCGCATGGGCCACAGATACGCAGTATTTT.

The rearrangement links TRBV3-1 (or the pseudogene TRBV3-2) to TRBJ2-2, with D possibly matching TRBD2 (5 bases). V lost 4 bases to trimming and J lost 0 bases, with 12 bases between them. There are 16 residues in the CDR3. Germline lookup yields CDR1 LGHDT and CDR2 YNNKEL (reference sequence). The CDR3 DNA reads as TGTGCCAGCAGCCTTGGTACGGGAACGAACACCGGGGAGCTGTTTTTT. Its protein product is CASSLGTGTNTGELFF.

The DNA of the CDR3 is TGTGCCAGCAGCCCCCCTCCCGGGGGAAACACCATATATTTT. Its protein is CASSPPPGGNTIYF. This chain connects TRBV5-5 to TRBJ1-3; D gene uncertain. CDR1 and CDR2 from the germline V gene are SGHKS and YYEKEE (reference sequence). The CDR3 sequence is 14 residues long. V was pared by 4 bases and J by 4 bases, with 12 bases between.

Written as DNA, the CDR3 is TGTGCCAGCAGCTATACTAGCGGGGGATTCTCTGGGGCCAACGTCCTGACTTTC. Translating gives CASSYTSGGFSGANVLTF. The chain recombines TRBV7-9 with TRBJ2-6, with TRBD2 matching 11 bases. The CDR3 consists of 18 residues. Germline V gives CDR1 SEHNR, CDR2 FQNEAQ (reference sequence). Losses at the gene ends were 4 bases for V and 0 bases for J; bases not matched to a gene: 5.

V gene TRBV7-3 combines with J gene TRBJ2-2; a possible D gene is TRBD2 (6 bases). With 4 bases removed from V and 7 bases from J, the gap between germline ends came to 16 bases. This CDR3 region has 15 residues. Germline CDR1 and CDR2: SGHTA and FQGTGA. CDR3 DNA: TGTGCCAGCAGCTCCCTCGGTGCGGGGTTCGGGGAGCTGTTTTTT. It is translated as CASSSLGAGFGELFF. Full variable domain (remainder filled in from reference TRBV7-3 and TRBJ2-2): GAGVSQTPSNKVTEKGKYVELRCDPISGHTALYWYRQSLGQGPEFLIYFQGTGAADDSGLPNDRFFAVRPEGSVSTLKIQRTERGDSAVYLCASSSLGAGFGELFFGEGSRLTVL.

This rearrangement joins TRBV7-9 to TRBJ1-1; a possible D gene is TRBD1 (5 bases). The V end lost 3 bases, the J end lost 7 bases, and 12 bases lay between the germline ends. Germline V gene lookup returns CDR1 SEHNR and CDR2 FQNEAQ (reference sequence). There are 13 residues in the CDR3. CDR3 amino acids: CASSLEGYGEAFF. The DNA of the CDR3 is TGTGCCAGCAGCTTGGAGGGGTATGGTGAAGCTTTCTTT.

This CDR3 is CASSRTGANEQFF. The CDR3 DNA follows: TGTGCCAGCAGTCGGACAGGGGCCAATGAGCAGTTCTTC. J is TRBJ2-1 and V is TRBV12-3 or TRBV12-4; 9 bases map to TRBD1. Losses at the gene ends were 5 bases for V and 6 bases for J; bases not matched to a gene: 2. This CDR3 is built from 13 residues.

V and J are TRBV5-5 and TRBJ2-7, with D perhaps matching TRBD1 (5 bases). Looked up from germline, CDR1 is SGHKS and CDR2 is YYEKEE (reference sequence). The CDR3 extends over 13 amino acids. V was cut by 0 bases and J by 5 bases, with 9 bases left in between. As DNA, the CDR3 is TGTGCCAGCAGCTTGGAGGGGCAGCACGAGCAGTACTTC. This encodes CASSLEGQHEQYF.

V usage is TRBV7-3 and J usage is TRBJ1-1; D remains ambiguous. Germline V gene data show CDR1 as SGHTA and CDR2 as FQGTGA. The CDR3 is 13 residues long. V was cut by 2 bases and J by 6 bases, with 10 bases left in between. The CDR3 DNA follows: TGTGCCAGCAGCTTAGGCGAGGGAGCTGAAGCTTTCTTT. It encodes CASSLGEGAEAFF.